This is a list of T cell receptor beta chains from one sample in a study of early T cells in non-severe SARS-CoV-2 infection. TCRdb re-derived calls from the 5' RACE reads in MiXCR, one entry per CDR3 protein. The sample lists over 25,000 distinct CDR3 sequences, roughly a tenth occurring once. Sequencing used whole blood. These receptors were collected from an adult who was a healthcare worker with PCR-confirmed SARS-CoV-2 infection or an uninfected control (not recorded which). Both conserved end residues are part of each CDR3. Fields, in order: D gene, V gene, J gene, clone size, CDR3 protein, CDR3 DNA. A D gene is named only where the DNA matches it firmly. Clone size is shown for a subset of rows, as once, few, many or a class of expanded clone.

TRBD2	TRBV19	TRBJ2-3	many	CASSTRLAGETDTQYF	TGTGCCAGTAGTACCCGACTAGCGGGGGAGACAGATACGCAGTATTTT
NA	TRBV12-3/TRBV12-4	TRBJ2-1	few	CASTTATWTRVDEQFF	TGTGCCAGCACCACCGCAACATGGACACGGGTCGATGAGCAGTTCTTC
NA	TRBV6-2/TRBV6-3	TRBJ2-3	few	CASSVGGTDTQYF	TGTGCCAGCAGCGTAGGCGGCACAGATACGCAGTATTTT
NA	TRBV9	TRBJ1-6	many	CASSVDPYNSPLHF	TGTGCCAGCAGCGTAGACCCGTATAATTCACCCCTCCACTTT
NA	TRBV7-9	TRBJ1-4	many	CASSSGLSNEKLFF	TGTGCCAGCAGCTCAGGGCTCTCTAATGAAAAACTGTTTTTT
NA	TRBV15	TRBJ1-5	many	CATRRGNSNQPQHF	TGTGCCACCAGAAGGGGGAATAGCAATCAGCCCCAGCATTTT
TRBD1	TRBV29-1	TRBJ1-2	many	CSVEVPDRGIYGYTF	TGCAGCGTTGAAGTCCCGGACAGGGGTATCTATGGCTACACCTTC
NA	TRBV12-3/TRBV12-4	TRBJ1-1	NA	CASRPLGADVNTEAFF	TGTGCCAGCAGGCCTTTAGGGGCCGATGTGAACACTGAAGCTTTCTTT
NA	TRBV30	TRBJ2-1	many	CAWSVLAGLYNEQFF	TGTGCCTGGAGTGTACTGGCAGGGTTGTACAATGAGCAGTTCTTC
NA	TRBV29-1	TRBJ2-2	many	CSVDGHGELFF	TGCAGCGTTGATGGACACGGGGAGCTGTTTTTT
TRBD2	TRBV7-3	TRBJ2-1	many	CASSMYPGTRRNEQFF	TGTGCCAGCAGCATGTACCCCGGGACTAGACGCAATGAGCAGTTCTTC
NA	TRBV7-3	TRBJ1-2	medium-sized	CASSPGTTSGYGYTF	TGTGCCAGCAGCCCTGGGACTACTTCGGGCTATGGCTACACCTTC
NA	TRBV6-6	TRBJ2-1	many	CASSYQGPAYNEQFF	TGTGCCAGCAGTTACCAGGGGCCGGCCTACAATGAGCAGTTCTTC
TRBD1	TRBV19	TRBJ1-1	many	CASSSTGDTEAFF	TGTGCCAGTAGTTCGACAGGGGACACTGAAGCTTTCTTT
NA	TRBV11-2	TRBJ2-3	NA	CASSSTTDTQYF	TGTGCCAGCAGCTCCACCACAGATACGCAGTATTTT
TRBD1	TRBV30	TRBJ1-2	many	CAWSADRGEYGYTF	TGTGCCTGGAGTGCGGACAGGGGGGAGTATGGCTACACCTTC
TRBD2	TRBV5-1	TRBJ2-3	many	CASSLVRGGADTQYF	TGCGCCAGCAGCTTGGTCCGGGGGGGAGCAGATACGCAGTATTTT
NA	TRBV6-1	TRBJ2-7	few	CASSIGSDYEQYF	TGTGCCAGCAGTATCGGGTCCGACTACGAGCAGTACTTC
NA	TRBV10-3	TRBJ2-7	few	CAIGSDTTNEQYF	TGTGCCATCGGGTCGGACACCACGAACGAGCAGTACTTC
NA	TRBV6-2/TRBV6-3	TRBJ2-1	many	CASIKGGGREQFF	TGTGCCAGCATAAAGGGGGGAGGGCGTGAGCAGTTCTTC
NA	TRBV21-1	TRBJ2-3	NA	CASSSRDTDTQYF	TGTGCCAGCAGCTCCCGGGACACAGATACGCAGTATTTT
TRBD2	TRBV7-2	TRBJ2-1	NA	CASSPPSGGGVYNEQFF	TGTGCCAGCAGCCCTCCCTCGGGGGGGGGTGTCTACAATGAGCAGTTCTTC
NA	TRBV29-1	TRBJ2-1	NA	CSAKKGVQGREQFF	TGCAGCGCCAAAAAGGGGGTCCAAGGACGCGAGCAGTTCTTC
NA	TRBV3-1	TRBJ1-2	many	CASSQKGSYGYTF	TGTGCCAGCAGCCAAAAGGGATCCTATGGCTACACCTTC
NA	TRBV2	TRBJ2-5	many	CASSGSSFQETQYF	TGTGCCAGCAGTGGATCAAGCTTCCAAGAGACCCAGTACTTC
NA	TRBV5-5	TRBJ1-4	many	CASSPGHALNEKLFF	TGTGCCAGCAGCCCCGGACACGCTTTAAATGAAAAACTGTTTTTT
NA	TRBV6-2/TRBV6-3	TRBJ2-7	few	CASRNGGTLVYEQYF	TGTGCCAGCAGGAACGGAGGCACGTTGGTCTACGAGCAGTACTTC
NA	TRBV20-1	TRBJ1-1	NA	CSARQGMSDPKPEAFF	TGCAGTGCTAGGCAGGGGATGAGCGATCCTAAGCCCGAAGCTTTCTTT
NA	TRBV12-3/TRBV12-4	TRBJ1-3	many	CASSLVAASGNTIYF	TGTGCCAGCAGTTTAGTGGCAGCCTCTGGAAACACCATATATTTT
TRBD1	TRBV20-1	TRBJ2-3	many	CSARPSSGTGGVFTDTQYF	TGCAGTGCTAGACCTTCCTCCGGGACAGGGGGTGTTTTCACAGATACGCAGTATTTT
NA	TRBV11-1	TRBJ1-6	NA	CASAGYNSPLHF	TGTGCCAGCGCGGGGTATAATTCACCCCTCCACTTT
TRBD1	TRBV29-1	TRBJ2-7	few	CSVEGTGYEQYF	TGCAGCGTTGAAGGGACAGGGTACGAGCAGTACTTC
NA	TRBV12-5	TRBJ2-6	few	CASGDRHVGSGANVLTF	TGTGCTAGTGGTGACAGGCATGTAGGCTCTGGGGCCAACGTCCTGACTTTC